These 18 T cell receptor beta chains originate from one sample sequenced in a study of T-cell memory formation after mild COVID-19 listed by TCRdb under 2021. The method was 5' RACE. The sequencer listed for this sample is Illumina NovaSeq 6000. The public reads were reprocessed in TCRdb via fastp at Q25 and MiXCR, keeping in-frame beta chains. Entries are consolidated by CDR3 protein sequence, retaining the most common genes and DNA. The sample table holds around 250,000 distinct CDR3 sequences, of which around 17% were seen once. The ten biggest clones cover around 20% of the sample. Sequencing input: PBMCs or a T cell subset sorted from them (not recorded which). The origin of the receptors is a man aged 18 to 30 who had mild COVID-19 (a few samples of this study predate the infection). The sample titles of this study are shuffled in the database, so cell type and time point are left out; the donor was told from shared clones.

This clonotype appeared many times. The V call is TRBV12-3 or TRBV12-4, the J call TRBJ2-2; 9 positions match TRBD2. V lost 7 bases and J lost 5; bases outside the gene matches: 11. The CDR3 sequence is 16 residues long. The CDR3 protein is CASTPSLAGFTGELFF. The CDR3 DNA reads TGTGCCAGCACCCCCTCGCTAGCGGGGTTTACCGGGGAGCTGTTTTTT.

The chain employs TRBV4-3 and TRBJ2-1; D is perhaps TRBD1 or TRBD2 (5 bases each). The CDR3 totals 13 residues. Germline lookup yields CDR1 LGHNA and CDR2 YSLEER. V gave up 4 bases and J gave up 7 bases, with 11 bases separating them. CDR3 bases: TGCGCCAGCAGCCGGGGAGAGGGGAATGAGCAGTTCTTC. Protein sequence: CASSRGEGNEQFF.

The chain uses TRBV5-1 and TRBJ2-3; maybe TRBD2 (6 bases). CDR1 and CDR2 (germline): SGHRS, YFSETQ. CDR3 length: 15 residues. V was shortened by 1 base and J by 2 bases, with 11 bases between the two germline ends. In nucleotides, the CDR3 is TGCGCCAGCAGCTTGCGTGGGAGGAACACAGATACGCAGTATTTT. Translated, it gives CASSLRGRNTDTQYF.

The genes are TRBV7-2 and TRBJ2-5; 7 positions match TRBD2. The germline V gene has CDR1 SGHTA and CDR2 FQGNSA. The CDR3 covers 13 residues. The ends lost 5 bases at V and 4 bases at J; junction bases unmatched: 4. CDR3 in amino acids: CASSGGGTETQYF. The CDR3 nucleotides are TGTGCCAGCAGCGGGGGGGGTACAGAGACCCAGTACTTC.

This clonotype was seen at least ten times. As DNA, the CDR3 is TGTGCCAGCAGCTTAGTAAGGGAGACCCAGTACTTC. Translating it yields CASSLVRETQYF. This chain uses TRBV7-2 with TRBJ2-5; the D is unclear. Germline CDR1 reads SGHTA; CDR2 reads FQGNSA. Trimming left V 1 base short and J 5 bases short, with 5 bases between. The CDR3 is made up of 12 amino acids.

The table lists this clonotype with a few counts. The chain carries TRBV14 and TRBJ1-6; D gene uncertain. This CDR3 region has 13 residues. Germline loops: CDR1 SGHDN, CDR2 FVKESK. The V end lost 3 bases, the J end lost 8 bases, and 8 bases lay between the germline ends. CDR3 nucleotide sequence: TGTGCCAGCAGCCACGGGTGGGATTCACCCCTCCACTTT. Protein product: CASSHGWDSPLHF.

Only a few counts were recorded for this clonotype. The CDR3 here is CASSEDRGIYEQYF. The CDR3 DNA is TGCGCCAGCAGCGAAGACAGGGGTATCTACGAGCAGTACTTC. The chain uses TRBV5-1 and TRBJ2-7; 8 bases are a match to TRBD1. CDR1 is SGHRS, CDR2 YFSETQ, per germline. Trimming cost V 4 bases and J 3 bases; bases outside gene matches: 6. The CDR3 runs to 14 residues.

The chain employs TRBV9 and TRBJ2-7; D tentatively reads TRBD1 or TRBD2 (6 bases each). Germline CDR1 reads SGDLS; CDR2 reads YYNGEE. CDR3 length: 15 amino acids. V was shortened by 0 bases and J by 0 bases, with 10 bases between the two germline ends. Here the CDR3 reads CASSVEGGGSYEQYF. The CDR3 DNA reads TGTGCCAGCAGCGTAGAAGGGGGAGGCTCCTACGAGCAGTACTTC.

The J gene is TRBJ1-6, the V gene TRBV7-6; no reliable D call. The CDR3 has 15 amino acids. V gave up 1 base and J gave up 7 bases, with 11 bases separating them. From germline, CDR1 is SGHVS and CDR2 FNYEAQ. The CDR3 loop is CASSLGPRTNSPLHF. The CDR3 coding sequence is TGTGCCAGCAGCTTAGGTCCCAGAACCAATTCACCCCTCCACTTT.

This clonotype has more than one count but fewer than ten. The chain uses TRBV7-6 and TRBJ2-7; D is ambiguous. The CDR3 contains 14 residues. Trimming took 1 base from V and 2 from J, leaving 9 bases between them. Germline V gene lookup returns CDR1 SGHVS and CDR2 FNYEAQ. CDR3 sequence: CASSLGDGTYEQYF. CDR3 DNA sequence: TGTGCCAGCAGCTTAGGAGACGGTACCTACGAGCAGTACTTC.

CDR3 DNA sequence: TGTGCCAGCAGCGATACAGGCGCGAATCAGCCCCAGCATTTT. Translation gives CASSDTGANQPQHF. The chain joins TRBV9 to TRBJ1-5; D is possibly TRBD1 (5 bases). The CDR3 consists of 14 residues. V dropped 3 bases and J dropped 4 bases, with 11 bases sitting between them. Germline V CDR1 and CDR2: SGDLS, YYNGEE.

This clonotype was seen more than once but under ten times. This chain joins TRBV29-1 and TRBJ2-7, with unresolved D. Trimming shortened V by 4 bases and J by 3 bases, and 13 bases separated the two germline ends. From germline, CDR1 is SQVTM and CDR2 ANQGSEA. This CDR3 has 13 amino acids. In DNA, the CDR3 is TGCAGCGTTGTATCCGAATCGGACTACGAGCAGTACTTC. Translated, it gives CSVVSESDYEQYF.

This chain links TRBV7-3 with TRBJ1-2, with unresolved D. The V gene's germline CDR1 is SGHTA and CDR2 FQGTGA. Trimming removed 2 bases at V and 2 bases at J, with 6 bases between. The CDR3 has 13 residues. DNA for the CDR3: TGTGCCAGCAGCTTAGGGAACAACTATGGCTACACCTTC. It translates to CASSLGNNYGYTF.

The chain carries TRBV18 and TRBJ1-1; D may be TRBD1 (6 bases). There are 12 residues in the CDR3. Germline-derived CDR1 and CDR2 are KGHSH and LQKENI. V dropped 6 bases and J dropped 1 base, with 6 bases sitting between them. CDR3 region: CASSGQNTEAFF. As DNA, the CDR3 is TGTGCCAGCTCGGGACAGAACACTGAAGCTTTCTTT. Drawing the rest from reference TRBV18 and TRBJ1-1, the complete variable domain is NAGVMQNPRHLVRRRGQEARLRCSPMKGHSHVYWYRQLPEEGLKFMVYLQKENIIDESGMPKERFSAEFPKEGPSILRIQQVVRGDSAAYFCASSGQNTEAFFGQGTRLTVV.

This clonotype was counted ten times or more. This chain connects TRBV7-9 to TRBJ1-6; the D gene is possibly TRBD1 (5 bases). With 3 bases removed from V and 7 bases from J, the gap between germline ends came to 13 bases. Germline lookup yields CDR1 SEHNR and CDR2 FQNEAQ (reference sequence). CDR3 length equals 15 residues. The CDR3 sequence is CASSFGGEGNSPLHF. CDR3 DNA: TGTGCCAGCAGCTTTGGAGGGGAGGGAAATTCACCCCTCCACTTT. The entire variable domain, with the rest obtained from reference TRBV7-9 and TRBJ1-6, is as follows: DTGVSQNPRHKITKRGQNVTFRCDPISEHNRLYWYRQTLGQGPEFLTYFQNEAQLEKSRLLSDRFSAERPKGSFSTLEIQRTEQGDSAMYLCASSFGGEGNSPLHFGNGTRLTVT.

CDR3 in amino acids: CASSVEEGWTQYF. The CDR3 nucleotides are TGTGCCAGCAGCGTAGAAGAGGGATGGACCCAGTACTTC. The J gene is TRBJ2-5, the V gene TRBV9; perhaps TRBD2 as D (5 bases). V gave up 0 bases and J gave up 7 bases, with 10 bases separating them. CDR3 length: 13 amino acids. CDR1 and CDR2 from the germline V gene are SGDLS and YYNGEE.

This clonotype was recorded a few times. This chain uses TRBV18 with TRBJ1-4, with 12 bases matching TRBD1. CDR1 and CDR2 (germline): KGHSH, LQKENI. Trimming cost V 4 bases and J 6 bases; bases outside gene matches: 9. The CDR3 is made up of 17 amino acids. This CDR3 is CASSRNRDRGPDEKLFF. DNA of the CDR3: TGTGCCAGCTCACGAAACCGGGACAGGGGGCCGGATGAAAAACTGTTTTTT.

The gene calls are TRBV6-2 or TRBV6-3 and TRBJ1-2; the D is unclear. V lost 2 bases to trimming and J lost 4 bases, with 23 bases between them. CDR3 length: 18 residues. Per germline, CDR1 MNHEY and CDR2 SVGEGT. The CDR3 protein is CASSYPVPRLEQSYGYTF. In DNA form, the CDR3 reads TGTGCCAGCAGTTACCCAGTACCGCGATTGGAACAAAGCTATGGCTACACCTTC.